Below are 17 T cell receptor beta chains sequenced from a single sample in a study of metastatic and nonmetastatic thyroid tumors. From the PCR reads, TCRdb re-called clones with MiXCR. The sample records 21,000 or so clones, over 9% being singletons. Not a single patient had been given any form of treatment at any point before undergoing thyroid surgery. Specimen: blood. These receptors all come from a male donor with papillary thyroid cancer or a benign thyroid nodule (not recorded which). Some clones in this sample may be carry-over from other donors' samples.

This clone was detected only a few times. The chain recombines TRBV2 with TRBJ2-7; D is tentatively TRBD1 or TRBD2 (5 bases each). The CDR3 is 13 amino acids. The V end was cut by 8 bases, the J end by 0 bases, with 11 bases between. The germline V gene encodes CDR1 SNHLY and CDR2 FYNNEI. The CDR3 nucleotides read TGTGCCAGCGGGGGAGTCGGCTCCTACGAGCAGTACTTC. This codes for CASGGVGSYEQYF. Complete variable domain (other parts from reference TRBV2 and TRBJ2-7): EPEVTQTPSHQVTQMGQEVILRCVPISNHLYFYWYRQILGQKVEFLVSFYNNEISEKSEIFDDQFSVERPDGSNFTLKIRSTKLEDSAMYFCASGGVGSYEQYFGPGTRLTVT.

The gene calls are TRBV2 and TRBJ2-4; 8 bases line up with TRBD1. Per the germline V gene, CDR1 is SNHLY and CDR2 is FYNNEI. The CDR3 loop spans 15 amino acids. Trimming removed 7 bases from V and 0 bases from J; junction bases left unmatched: 5. This CDR3 reads CASIATGGAKNIQYF. CDR3 DNA sequence: TGTGCCAGCATTGCTACAGGGGGAGCCAAAAACATTCAGTACTTC.

This clone was counted between two and nine times. This could be a read error, since a much larger clone is one nucleotide away. The J gene is TRBJ1-1, the V gene TRBV29-1; D possibly corresponds to TRBD1 (6 bases). CDR3 length: 14 amino acids. The V end lost 6 bases, the J end lost 12 bases, and 26 bases lay between the germline ends. Germline V gives CDR1 SQVTM, CDR2 ANQGSEA. CDR3: CSVPKLGARVESFF. The CDR3 region has the DNA TGCAGCGTCCCGAAATTGGGGGCGCGGGTCGAATCTTTCTTT.

This clone was seen only a few times. The V call is TRBV6-1, the J call TRBJ2-1; 9 bases are shared with TRBD2. In germline, CDR1 is MNHNS, CDR2 SASEGT. The CDR3 is made up of 14 amino acids. The V segment lost 2 bases and the J segment 7 bases; nucleotides outside the gene matches: 3. The CDR3 nucleotides are TGTGCCAGCAGTGAACTAGCGGGAAGTAATGAGCAGTTCTTC. This codes for CASSELAGSNEQFF.

This clone was recorded many times. The chain uses TRBV5-5 and TRBJ1-2; weak D call: TRBD1 (6 bases). The CDR3 runs 14 residues. Trimming took off 0 bases at V and 2 bases at J, with 8 bases between the two ends. Germline CDR1 is SGHKS and CDR2 is YYEKEE (reference sequence). CDR3 sequence reads: CASSLGQGNYGYTF. The CDR3 DNA reads as TGTGCCAGCAGCTTGGGTCAGGGGAACTATGGCTACACCTTC.

The rearrangement links TRBV6-1 to TRBJ2-3; 8 nucleotides line up with TRBD1. From germline, CDR1 is MNHNS and CDR2 SASEGT. V shed 4 bases and J 4 bases; nucleotides not matched to a gene: 10. The CDR3 contains 16 residues. DNA of the CDR3: TGTGCCAGCAGTGGACCAGGACAGGGCGGGCCAGATACGCAGTATTTT. Its protein product is CASSGPGQGGPDTQYF.

The chain carries TRBV6-2 or TRBV6-3 and TRBJ2-7; D ambiguous. Germline loops: CDR1 MNHEY, CDR2 SVGEGT. Trimming stripped 3 bases from V and 1 base from J, with 7 bases between. The CDR3 spans 13 residues. CDR3 in amino acids: CASSYGQSYEQYF. CDR3 nucleotides: TGTGCCAGCAGTTATGGGCAGTCCTACGAGCAGTACTTC.

This clone is judged medium-sized. The CDR3 loop is CASSYPHRGTEAFF. The CDR3 nucleotides are TGTGCCAGCAGCTACCCCCACAGGGGCACTGAAGCTTTCTTT. J is TRBJ1-1 and V is TRBV28; TRBD1 aligns across 7 bases. This CDR3 comprises 14 residues. CDR1 is MDHEN, CDR2 SYDVKM, per germline. J lost 4 bases, V lost 6 bases, and 8 bases had no gene match.

Details on this clone: A much larger clone differs from this one at a single base, so this may be a read error. The chain links TRBV29-1 to TRBJ2-5, with a possible D match to TRBD2 (6 bases). V lost 8 bases to trimming and J lost 1 base, with 20 bases between them. The CDR3 loop spans 15 amino acids. CDR1 and CDR2 (germline): SQVTM, ANQGSEA. Here the CDR3 DNA reads TGCAGCATACACTGGTGGGGTAGCGGCCAAGAGACCCAGTACTTC. It codes for CSIHWWGSGQETQYF. Together with reference TRBV29-1 and TRBJ2-5, the CDR3 gives the full variable domain: SAVISQKPSRDICQRGTSLTIQCQVDSQVTMMFWYRQQPGQSLTLIATANQGSEATYESGFVIDKFPISRPNLTFSTLTVSNMSPEDSSIYLCSIHWWGSGQETQYFGPGTRLLVL.

V is TRBV5-1 and J is TRBJ2-7; 10 bases are a match to TRBD1. Germline V gene sequence: CDR1 SGHRS, CDR2 YFSETQ. Germline trimming cut 4 bases from V and 5 bases from J; bases unmatched to any gene: 3. The CDR3 is 13 amino acids. The CDR3 DNA follows: TGCGCCAGCAGCCCGACAGGGGGCCACGAGCAGTACTTC. Its protein is CASSPTGGHEQYF.

At least ten counts were recorded for this clone. This chain joins TRBV30 and TRBJ2-3; 12 bases fit TRBD2. CDR3 size: 14 residues. Germline-derived CDR1 and CDR2 are GTSNPN and SVGIG (reference sequence). After removal of 4 bases from V and 6 bases from J, the junction contained 5 bases not matched to a gene. The CDR3 nucleotides are TGTGCCTGGACCACGGGACTAGCGGGCGATACGCAGTATTTT. This translates into CAWTTGLAGDTQYF.

This clone showed up just a few times. V gene TRBV2 combines with J gene TRBJ1-4; TRBD1 matches at 7 bases. The CDR3 loop spans 14 amino acids. Germline CDR1 and CDR2: SNHLY and FYNNEI. V lost 7 bases to trimming and J lost 7 bases; unmatched junction nucleotides: 9. CDR3 residues: CASMGDSQIEKLFF. CDR3 bases: TGTGCCAGCATGGGGGACAGCCAAATTGAAAAACTGTTTTTT.

Many counts were recorded for this clone. V and J are TRBV5-4 and TRBJ2-7, with D perhaps matching TRBD1 (6 bases). The CDR3 has 14 residues. Germline-derived CDR1 and CDR2 are SGHNT and YYREEE (reference sequence). The germline V and J ends were trimmed by 2 bases and 2 bases, with 11 bases remaining between them. The CDR3 DNA is TGTGCCAGCAGCTTAAGCGGACAGACCTACGAGCAGTACTTC. It yields the protein CASSLSGQTYEQYF.

The rearrangement links TRBV6-1 to TRBJ1-1; D may be TRBD1 (6 bases). There are 15 residues in the CDR3. Germline-derived CDR1 and CDR2 are MNHNS and SASEGT. Trimming stripped 5 bases from V and 2 bases from J, with 15 bases between. The CDR3 spells CASSPQGPSNTEAFF. The CDR3 DNA follows: TGTGCCAGCAGTCCCCAGGGGCCCTCCAACACTGAAGCTTTCTTT.

This clone was seen many times. The V call is TRBV11-2, the J call TRBJ2-1, with D possibly called TRBD1 or TRBD2 (6 bases each). Trimming removed 1 base at V and 7 bases at J, with 14 bases between. The germline CDR1 and CDR2 sequences are SGHAT and FQNNGV. The CDR3 is 15 residues long. CDR3 protein: CASSLVGGERNEQFF. As DNA, the CDR3 is TGTGCCAGCAGCTTAGTCGGGGGCGAGCGAAATGAGCAGTTCTTC.

The chain combines TRBV6-2 or TRBV6-3 with TRBJ1-2; D may be TRBD1 (6 bases). Per the germline V gene, CDR1 is MNHEY and CDR2 is SVGEGT. V lost 5 bases to trimming and J lost 8 bases, with 15 bases between them. The CDR3 runs to 13 residues. Here the CDR3 DNA reads TGTGCCAGCAGTACAATAAACAGGGACGGCTACACCTTC. Its translation: CASSTINRDGYTF.

This clone was observed a handful of times. It is likely a read error, because the conserved phenylalanine at the end of the CDR3 is missing. The limits of the CDR3 on the DNA are not certain, so only TCRdb's listed CDR3 is given. This rearrangement joins TRBV7-3 to TRBJ1-6. From germline, CDR1 is SGHTA and CDR2 FQGTGA. The CDR3 is 9 residues long, ends included. The chain's CDR3 is CASSVLAGE.